The TCR beta chain under discussion was sequenced for a study of somatic mutations in cytotoxic T cells in rheumatoid arthritis. Study-level results: Rheumatoid arthritis patients, but not healthy controls, exhibited increasing CD8+ clonality with age. Rheumatoid arthritis patients showed slight TRBV07 underrepresentation, unadjusted for multiple comparisons.

CDR3 size: 17 residues. CDR1 and CDR2 (germline): MNHNS, SASEGT. The V gene end was trimmed by 1 base and the J gene end by 1 base; junction bases not matched to a gene: 7. Comment on this clone: Its antigen is unidentified.

Sequencing used immunoSEQ multiplex PCR; TCRdb keeps in-frame clones, though not all of them. The sample has around 6,000 clones; around 77% are singletons. The specimen was CD8+ T cells sorted from blood, collected at a follow-up visit. The receptor comes from a woman aged 70-85 years with rheumatoid arthritis. The genes are TRBV6-1 and TRBJ2-1; 7 bases match TRBD2. As DNA, the CDR3 is TGTGCCAGCAGTGAAGTCTTTAGCGGGTGGTCCTACAATGAGCAGTTCTTC. It specifies CASSEVFSGWSYNEQFF.